Included here is one TCR beta chain sequence, with context. Assay used: immunoSEQ multiplex PCR; TCRdb lists only in-frame clones, some missing. This sample carries about 140,000 clones, over 80% of them seen once, and the ten largest clones take around 11%. Trimming removed 4 bases at V and 0 bases at J, with 12 bases between. Germline loops: CDR1 MGHDK, CDR2 SYGVNS. The CDR3 extends over 16 amino acids. This sample is part of a study of blood T cell repertoires in COVID-19. This receptor was obtained from a man between 60 and 70 years old who had recovered from COVID-19. Sequencing was carried out using PBMCs or T cells enriched from blood (not recorded which). This chain uses TRBV25-1 with TRBJ1-4; D is unresolved. CDR3 sequence: CASSVRTGTTNEKLFF. Written as DNA, the CDR3 is TGTGCCAGCAGTGTTCGGACGGGGACAACTAATGAAAAACTGTTTTTT.